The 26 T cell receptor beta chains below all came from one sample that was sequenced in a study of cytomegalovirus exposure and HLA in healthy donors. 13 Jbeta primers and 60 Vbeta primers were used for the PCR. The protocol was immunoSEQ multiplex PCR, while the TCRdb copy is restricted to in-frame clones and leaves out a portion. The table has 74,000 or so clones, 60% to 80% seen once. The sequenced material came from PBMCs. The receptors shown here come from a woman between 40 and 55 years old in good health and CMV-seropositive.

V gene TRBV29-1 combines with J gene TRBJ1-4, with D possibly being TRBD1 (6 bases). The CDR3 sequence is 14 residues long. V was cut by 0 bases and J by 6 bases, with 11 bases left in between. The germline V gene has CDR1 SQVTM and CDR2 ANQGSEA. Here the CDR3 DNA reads TGCAGCGTTGAAGATCTGGGGGCTGATGAAAAACTGTTTTTT. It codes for CSVEDLGADEKLFF. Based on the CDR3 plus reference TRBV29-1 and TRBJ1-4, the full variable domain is SAVISQKPSRDICQRGTSLTIQCQVDSQVTMMFWYRQQPGQSLTLIATANQGSEATYESGFVIDKFPISRPNLTFSTLTVSNMSPEDSSIYLCSVEDLGADEKLFFGSGTQLSVL.

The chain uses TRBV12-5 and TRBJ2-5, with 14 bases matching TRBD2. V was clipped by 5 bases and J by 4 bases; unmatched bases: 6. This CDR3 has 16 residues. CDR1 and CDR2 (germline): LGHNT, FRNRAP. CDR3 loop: CASGLGLAGGGETQYF. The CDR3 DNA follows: TGTGCTAGTGGTCTAGGACTAGCGGGGGGTGGAGAGACCCAGTACTTC.

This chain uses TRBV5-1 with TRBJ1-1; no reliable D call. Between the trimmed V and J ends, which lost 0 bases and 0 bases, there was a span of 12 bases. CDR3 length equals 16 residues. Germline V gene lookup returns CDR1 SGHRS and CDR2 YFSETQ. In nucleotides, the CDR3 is TGCGCCAGCAGCTTGGAGTTAGGAGAACTGAACACTGAAGCTTTCTTT. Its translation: CASSLELGELNTEAFF.

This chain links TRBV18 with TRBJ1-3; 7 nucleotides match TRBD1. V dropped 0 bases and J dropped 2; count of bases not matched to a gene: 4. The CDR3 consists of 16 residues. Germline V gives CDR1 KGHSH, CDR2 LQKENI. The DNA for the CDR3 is TGTGCCAGCTCACCACCGAGGGGGCTGACTGGAAACACCATATATTTT. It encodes CASSPPRGLTGNTIYF.

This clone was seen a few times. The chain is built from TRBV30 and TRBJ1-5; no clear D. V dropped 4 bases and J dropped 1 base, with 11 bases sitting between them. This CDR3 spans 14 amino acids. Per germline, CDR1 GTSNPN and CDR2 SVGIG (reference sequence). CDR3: CAWNSGRSNQPQHF. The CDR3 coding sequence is TGTGCCTGGAATTCGGGAAGGAGCAATCAGCCCCAGCATTTT.

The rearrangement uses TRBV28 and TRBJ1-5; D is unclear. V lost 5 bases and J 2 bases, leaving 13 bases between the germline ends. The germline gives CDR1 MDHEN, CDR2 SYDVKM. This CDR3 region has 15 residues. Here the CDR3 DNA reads TGTGCCAGCAGTCCCCGGAGAGGAGGCAATCAGCCCCAGCATTTT. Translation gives CASSPRRGGNQPQHF.

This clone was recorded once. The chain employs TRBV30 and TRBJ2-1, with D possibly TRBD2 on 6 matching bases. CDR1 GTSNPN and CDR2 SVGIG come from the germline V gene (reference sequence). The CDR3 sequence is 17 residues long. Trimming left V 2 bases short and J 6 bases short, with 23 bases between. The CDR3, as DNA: TGTGCCTGGAGTCTCTGGAGGGGCGGCATTATCCCCAATGAGCAGTTCTTC. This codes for CAWSLWRGGIIPNEQFF. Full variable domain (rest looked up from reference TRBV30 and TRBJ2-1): SQTIHQWPATLVQPVGSPLSLECTVEGTSNPNLYWYRQAAGRGLQLLFYSVGIGQISSEVPQNLSASRPQDRQFILSSKKLLLSDSGFYLCAWSLWRGGIIPNEQFFGPGTRLTVL.

CDR3 DNA sequence: TGCGCCAGCAGCTTGGAGGGACATAGGAACACTGAAGCTTTCTTT. Its translation: CASSLEGHRNTEAFF. The chain combines TRBV5-1 with TRBJ1-1; D is possibly TRBD1 (6 bases). The CDR3 extends over 15 amino acids. V was cut by 0 bases and J by 1 base, with 10 bases left in between. Germline lookup yields CDR1 SGHRS and CDR2 YFSETQ.

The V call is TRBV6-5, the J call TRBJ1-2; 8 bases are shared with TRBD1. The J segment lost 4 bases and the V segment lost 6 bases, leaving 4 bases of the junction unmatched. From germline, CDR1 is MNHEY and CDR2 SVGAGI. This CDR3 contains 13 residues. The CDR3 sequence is CASRQTGGYGYTF. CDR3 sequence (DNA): TGTGCCAGCAGGCAAACAGGGGGCTATGGCTACACCTTC.

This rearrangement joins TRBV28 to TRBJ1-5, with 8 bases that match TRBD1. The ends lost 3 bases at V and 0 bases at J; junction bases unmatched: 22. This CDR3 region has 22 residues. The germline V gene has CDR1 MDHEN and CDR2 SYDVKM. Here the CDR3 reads CASSFLREQSRGQRYSNQPQHF. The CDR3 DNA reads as TGTGCCAGCAGTTTTCTACGAGAACAGTCCAGGGGGCAGAGATATAGCAATCAGCCCCAGCATTTT. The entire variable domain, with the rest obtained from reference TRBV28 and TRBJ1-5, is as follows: DVKVTQSSRYLVKRTGEKVFLECVQDMDHENMFWYRQDPGLGLRLIYFSYDVKMKEKGDIPEGYSVSREKKERFSLILESASTNQTSMYLCASSFLREQSRGQRYSNQPQHFGDGTRLSIL.

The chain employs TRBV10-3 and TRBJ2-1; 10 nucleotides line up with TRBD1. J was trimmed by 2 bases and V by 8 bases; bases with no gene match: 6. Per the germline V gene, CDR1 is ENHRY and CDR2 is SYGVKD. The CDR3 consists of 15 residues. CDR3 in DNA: TGTGCCATCCAGCTCGGACAGGGGGCCTACAATGAGCAGTTCTTC. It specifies CAIQLGQGAYNEQFF.

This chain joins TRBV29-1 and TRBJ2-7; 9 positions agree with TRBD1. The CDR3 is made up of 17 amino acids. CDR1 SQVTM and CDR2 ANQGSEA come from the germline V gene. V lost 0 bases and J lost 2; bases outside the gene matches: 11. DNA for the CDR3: TGCAGCGTTGAAGAGCCGGGACAGGGACCCTTTACCTACGAGCAGTACTTC. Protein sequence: CSVEEPGQGPFTYEQYF.

Here the CDR3 reads CASRASGQPTSYEQYF. The CDR3, as DNA: TGCGCCAGCAGGGCATCAGGACAACCTACTTCCTACGAGCAGTACTTC. J is TRBJ2-7 and V is TRBV23-1; possibly TRBD1 for D (5 bases). TRBV23-1 is noted as an ORF with a role that remains uncertain. The CDR3 covers 16 residues. V lost 6 bases and J 1 base, leaving 19 bases between the germline ends.

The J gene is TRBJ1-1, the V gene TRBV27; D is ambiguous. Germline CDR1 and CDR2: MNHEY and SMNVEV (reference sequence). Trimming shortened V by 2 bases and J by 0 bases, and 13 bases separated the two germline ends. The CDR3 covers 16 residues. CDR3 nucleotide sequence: TGTGCCAGCAGTTTACTTGGGCGGGGAATGAACACTGAAGCTTTCTTT. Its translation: CASSLLGRGMNTEAFF.

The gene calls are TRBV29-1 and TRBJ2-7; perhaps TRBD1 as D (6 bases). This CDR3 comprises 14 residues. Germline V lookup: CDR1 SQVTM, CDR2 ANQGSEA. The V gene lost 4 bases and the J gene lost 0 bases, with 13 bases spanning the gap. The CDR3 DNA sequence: TGCAGCGTTGTCGACAGGACGAGCTCCTACGAGCAGTACTTC. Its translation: CSVVDRTSSYEQYF.

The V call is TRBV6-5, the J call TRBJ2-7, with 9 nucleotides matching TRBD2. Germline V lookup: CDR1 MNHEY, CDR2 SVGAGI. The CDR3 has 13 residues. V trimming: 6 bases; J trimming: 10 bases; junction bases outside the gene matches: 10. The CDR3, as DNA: TGTGCCAGCAGCCCTGAAATTAGCGGGAGACAGTACTTC. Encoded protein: CASSPEISGRQYF.

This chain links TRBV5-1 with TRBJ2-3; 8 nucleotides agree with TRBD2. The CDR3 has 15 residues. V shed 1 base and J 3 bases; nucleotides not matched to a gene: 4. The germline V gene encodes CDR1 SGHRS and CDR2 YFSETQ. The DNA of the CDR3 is TGCGCCAGCAGCTTGCAGAGCGGGGGAACAGATACGCAGTATTTT. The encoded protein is CASSLQSGGTDTQYF.

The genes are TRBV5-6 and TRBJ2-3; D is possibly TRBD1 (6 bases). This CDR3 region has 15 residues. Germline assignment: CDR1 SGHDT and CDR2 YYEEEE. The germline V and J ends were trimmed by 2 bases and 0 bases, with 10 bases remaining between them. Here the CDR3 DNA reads TGTGCCAGCAGCTTAGGGGGACCTAGCACAGATACGCAGTATTTT. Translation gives CASSLGGPSTDTQYF.

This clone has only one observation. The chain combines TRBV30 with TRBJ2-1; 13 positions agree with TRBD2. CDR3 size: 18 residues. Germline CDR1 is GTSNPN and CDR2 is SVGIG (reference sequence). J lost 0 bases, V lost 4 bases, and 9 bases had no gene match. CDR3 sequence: CAWTILAGGLSSYNEQFF. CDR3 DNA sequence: TGTGCCTGGACCATACTAGCGGGAGGGCTGAGCTCCTACAATGAGCAGTTCTTC.

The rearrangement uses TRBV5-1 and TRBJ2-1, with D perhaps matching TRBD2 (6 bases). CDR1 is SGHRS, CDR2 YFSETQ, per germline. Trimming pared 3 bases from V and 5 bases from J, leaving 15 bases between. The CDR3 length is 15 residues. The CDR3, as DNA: TGCGCCAGCAGCTCGTTCGCGGGATCAAACAATGAGCAGTTCTTC. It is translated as CASSSFAGSNNEQFF.

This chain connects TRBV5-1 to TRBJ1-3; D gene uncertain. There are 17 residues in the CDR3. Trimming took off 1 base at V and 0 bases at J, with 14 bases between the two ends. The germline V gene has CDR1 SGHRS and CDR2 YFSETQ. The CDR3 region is CASSLFGRQGSGNTIYF. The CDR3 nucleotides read TGCGCCAGCAGCTTGTTTGGGAGACAAGGCTCTGGAAACACCATATATTTT.

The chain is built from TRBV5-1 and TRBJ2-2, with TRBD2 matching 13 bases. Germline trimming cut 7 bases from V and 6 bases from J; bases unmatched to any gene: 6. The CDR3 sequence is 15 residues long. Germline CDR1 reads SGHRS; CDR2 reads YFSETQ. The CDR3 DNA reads TGCGCCAGCGGGAAAGGACTAGCGGGGGCCGGGGAGCTGTTTTTT. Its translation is CASGKGLAGAGELFF.

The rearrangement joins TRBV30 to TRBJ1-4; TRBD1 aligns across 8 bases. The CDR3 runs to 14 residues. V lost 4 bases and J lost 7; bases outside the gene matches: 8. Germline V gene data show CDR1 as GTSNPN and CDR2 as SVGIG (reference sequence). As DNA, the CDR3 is TGTGCCTGGAACCCCAGGGGGCAGGGTGAAAAACTGTTTTTT. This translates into CAWNPRGQGEKLFF.

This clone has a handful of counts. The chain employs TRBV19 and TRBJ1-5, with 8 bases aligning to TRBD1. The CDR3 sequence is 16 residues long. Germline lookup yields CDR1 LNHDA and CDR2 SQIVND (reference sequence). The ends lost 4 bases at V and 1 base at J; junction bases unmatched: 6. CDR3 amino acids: CASSSTGGTSNQPQHF. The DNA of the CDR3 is TGTGCCAGTAGTAGTACAGGGGGAACGAGCAATCAGCCCCAGCATTTT.

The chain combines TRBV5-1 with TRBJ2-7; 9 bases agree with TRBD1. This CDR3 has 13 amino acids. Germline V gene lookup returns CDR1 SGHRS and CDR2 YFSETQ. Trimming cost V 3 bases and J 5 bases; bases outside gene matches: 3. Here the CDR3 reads CASSWDRADEQYF. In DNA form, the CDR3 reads TGCGCCAGCAGCTGGGACAGGGCCGACGAGCAGTACTTC. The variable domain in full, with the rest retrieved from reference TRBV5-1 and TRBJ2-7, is KAGVTQTPRYLIKTRGQQVTLSCSPISGHRSVSWYQQTPGQGLQFLFEYFSETQRNKGNFPGRFSGRQFSNSRSEMNVSTLELGDSALYLCASSWDRADEQYFGPGTRLTVT.

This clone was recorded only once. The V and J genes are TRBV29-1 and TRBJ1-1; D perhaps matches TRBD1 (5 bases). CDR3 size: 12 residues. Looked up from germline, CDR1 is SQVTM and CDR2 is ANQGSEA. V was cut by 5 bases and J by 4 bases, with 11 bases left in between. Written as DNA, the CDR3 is TGCAGCGTTACGGGGGAGCGCACTGAAGCTTTCTTT. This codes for CSVTGERTEAFF.